Below are 10 T cell receptor beta chains sequenced from a single sample in a study of T cell changes during pregnancy in multiple sclerosis (dated by TCRdb to between 2018 and 2020). Library method: the immunoSEQ multiplex PCR assay. TCRdb limited this immuneACCESS table to in-frame rearrangements with V and J called. A share of clones is missing; checked studies link under half to unresolved V genes, and the rest is unexplained. The sample contains tens of thousands of clones, 92% of them found a single time. Together, the top ten hold approximately 0.25% of the sample. The source was CD4+ T cells from peripheral blood mononuclear cells, collected in the third trimester of pregnancy. The receptors were sampled from a female donor with multiple sclerosis, enrolled in a pregnancy study.

The gene calls are TRBV28 and TRBJ1-2; TRBD1 matches at 9 bases. The germline V gene has CDR1 MDHEN and CDR2 SYDVKM. V shed 4 bases, J shed 13 bases, and the junction held 10 bases outside the gene matches. This CDR3 region has 13 residues. The CDR3 region has the DNA TGTGCCAGCAGTTCTAATGACAGGGGGTGGACCACCTTC. The encoded protein is CASSSNDRGWTTF.

The J gene is TRBJ2-5, the V gene TRBV5-1; 10 positions match TRBD2. The germline CDR1 and CDR2 sequences are SGHRS and YFSETQ. This CDR3 has 14 residues. J was trimmed by 5 bases and V by 0 bases; bases with no gene match: 1. The CDR3 here is CASSLASGGETQYF. CDR3 DNA sequence: TGCGCCAGCAGCTTGGCTAGCGGGGGCGAGACCCAGTACTTC.

V and J are TRBV5-5 and TRBJ1-4, with a weak D call TRBD1 (5 bases). Germline CDR1 is SGHKS and CDR2 is YYEKEE (reference sequence). V was shortened by 4 bases and J by 6 bases, with 19 bases between the two germline ends. CDR3 size: 16 residues. CDR3 residues: CASSPLPGGIDEKLFF. In DNA form, the CDR3 reads TGTGCCAGCAGCCCGCTACCGGGGGGGATCGATGAAAAACTGTTTTTT.

The chain combines TRBV27 with TRBJ2-1; 9 bases are shared with TRBD1. Trimming removed 5 bases from V and 8 bases from J; junction bases left unmatched: 7. CDR3 length equals 14 residues. The germline V gene encodes CDR1 MNHEY and CDR2 SMNVEV (reference sequence). CDR3 nucleotide sequence: TGTGCCAGCAGTATGGGACAGGGATCTCATGAGCAGTTCTTC. It codes for CASSMGQGSHEQFF.

The CDR3 DNA sequence: TGTGCCTGGAGCGGCAGGGGGGAGACTGAAGCTTTCTTT. Its translation: CAWSGRGETEAFF. The rearrangement links TRBV30 to TRBJ1-1; TRBD1 agrees at 7 bases. J was trimmed by 5 bases and V by 3 bases; bases with no gene match: 6. The CDR3 contains 13 residues. CDR1 GTSNPN and CDR2 SVGIG come from the germline V gene (reference sequence). Using reference TRBV30 and TRBJ1-1 for the parts outside the CDR3, the full variable domain is SQTIHQWPATLVQPVGSPLSLECTVEGTSNPNLYWYRQAAGRGLQLLFYSVGIGQISSEVPQNLSASRPQDRQFILSSKKLLLSDSGFYLCAWSGRGETEAFFGQGTRLTVV.

This chain connects TRBV27 to TRBJ2-5, with 8 bases lining up with TRBD1. This CDR3 has 15 amino acids. Trimming at V came to 6 bases and at J to 3 bases, leaving 9 bases not matched to a gene. Germline V gene lookup returns CDR1 MNHEY and CDR2 SMNVEV (reference sequence). CDR3 sequence: CASRRTGSWEETQYF. The CDR3 DNA reads as TGTGCCAGCAGGAGGACAGGGTCCTGGGAAGAGACCCAGTACTTC.

The rearrangement joins TRBV6-1 to TRBJ1-5; 9 nucleotides line up with TRBD1. Germline V gene data show CDR1 as MNHNS and CDR2 as SASEGT. CDR3 length: 17 residues. The V and J ends lost 1 base and 3 bases, in that order; junction bases with no gene match: 7. The CDR3 reads CASSEGNRGPVNQPQHF. The CDR3 DNA reads TGTGCCAGCAGTGAAGGGAACAGGGGGCCCGTCAATCAGCCCCAGCATTTT.

V is TRBV19 and J is TRBJ2-1; D possibly corresponds to TRBD2 (5 bases). This CDR3 comprises 16 residues. V lost 3 bases to trimming and J lost 0 bases, with 12 bases between them. CDR1 LNHDA and CDR2 SQIVND come from the germline V gene (reference sequence). CDR3 DNA sequence: TGTGCCAGTAGTATGCTTAGCGTGAGCTCCTACAATGAGCAGTTCTTC. This gives the protein CASSMLSVSSYNEQFF.

The genes are TRBV28 and TRBJ1-2; TRBD1 is a possible D gene (6 bases). This CDR3 has 14 residues. The germline gives CDR1 MDHEN, CDR2 SYDVKM. V lost 6 bases and J lost 5, with 16 bases in between. The CDR3 nucleotides read TGTGCCAGCAGGTTCAGGGGTTCTTCTTATGGCTACACCTTC. Protein sequence: CASRFRGSSYGYTF.

This chain links TRBV10-3 with TRBJ1-5; 10 bases match TRBD1. Trimming removed 4 bases from V and 0 bases from J; junction bases left unmatched: 0. Germline-derived CDR1 and CDR2 are ENHRY and SYGVKD. This CDR3 is built from 15 residues. The CDR3: CAISGDRGSNQPQHF. The CDR3 nucleotides read TGTGCCATCAGTGGGGACAGGGGTAGCAATCAGCCCCAGCATTTT.